This TCR beta chain was identified in a study of beta chain features in type 1 diabetes. J lost 7 bases, V lost 2 bases, and 5 bases had no gene match. The CDR3 has 16 amino acids. Germline CDR1 reads MNHNY; CDR2 reads SVGAGI (reference sequence). Investigators reverse transcribed all isolated RNA, so they sequenced expressed TCRB transcripts. This table comes from immunoSEQ multiplex PCR, and its TCRdb copy is limited to in-frame clones, with some not included. The sample comprises around 280,000 clones, 15% of which are singletons, and 0.015% to 0.017% rests with the top ten. Study-level points and caveats: People with Type 1 diabetes carried modestly yet significantly shorter TCRB CDR3s in all four CD4+ subsets.

Remarks on this clone: Its antigen is not known.

V gene TRBV6-6 combines with J gene TRBJ2-1; 13 bases are a match to TRBD2. This sequence was found in a man younger than 30 with type 1 diabetes. Material for sequencing was naive CD4+ T cells from blood. This CDR3 is CASSYAGTSGMNEQFF. CDR3 sequence (DNA): TGTGCCAGCAGTTACGCCGGGACTAGCGGGATGAATGAGCAGTTCTTC.